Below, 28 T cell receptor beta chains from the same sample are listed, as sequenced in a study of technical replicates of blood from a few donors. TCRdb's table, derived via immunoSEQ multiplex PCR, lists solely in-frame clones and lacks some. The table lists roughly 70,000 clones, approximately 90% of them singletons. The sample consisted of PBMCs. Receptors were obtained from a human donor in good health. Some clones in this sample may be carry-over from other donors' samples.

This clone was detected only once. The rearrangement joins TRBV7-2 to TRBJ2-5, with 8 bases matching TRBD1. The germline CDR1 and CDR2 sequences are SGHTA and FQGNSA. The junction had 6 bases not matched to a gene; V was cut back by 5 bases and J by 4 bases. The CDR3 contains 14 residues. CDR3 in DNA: TGTGCCAGCAGCCCTGGACAGGGAAGAGAGACCCAGTACTTC. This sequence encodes CASSPGQGRETQYF.

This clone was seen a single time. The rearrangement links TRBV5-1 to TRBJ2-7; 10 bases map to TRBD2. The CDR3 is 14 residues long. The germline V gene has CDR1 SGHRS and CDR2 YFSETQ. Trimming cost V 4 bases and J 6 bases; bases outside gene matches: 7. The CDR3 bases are TGCGCCAGCAGCCCGACTAGCGGGTTTGTCGAGCAGTACTTC. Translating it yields CASSPTSGFVEQYF.

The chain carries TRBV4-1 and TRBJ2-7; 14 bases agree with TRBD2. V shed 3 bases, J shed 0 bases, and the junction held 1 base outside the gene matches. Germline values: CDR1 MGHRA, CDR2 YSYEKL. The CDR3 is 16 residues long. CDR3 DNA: TGCGCCAGCAGCCAGGGACTAGCGGGAGTCTCCTACGAGCAGTACTTC. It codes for CASSQGLAGVSYEQYF.

The CDR3 DNA sequence: TGTGCCAGCAGCAAAGATCGGGACTACGAGCAGTACTTC. Amino acid sequence: CASSKDRDYEQYF. The chain links TRBV11-3 to TRBJ2-7, with D possibly matching TRBD2 (5 bases). V was clipped by 5 bases and J by 3 bases, with 11 bases between them. Germline assignment: CDR1 SGHNT and CDR2 YENEEA. The CDR3 has 13 residues.

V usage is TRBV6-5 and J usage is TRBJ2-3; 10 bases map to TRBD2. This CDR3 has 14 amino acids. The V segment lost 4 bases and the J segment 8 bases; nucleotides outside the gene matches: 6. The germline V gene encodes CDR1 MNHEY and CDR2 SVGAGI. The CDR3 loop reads CASSSSGRGGTQYF. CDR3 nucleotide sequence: TGTGCCAGCAGTTCAAGCGGGAGGGGGGGTACGCAGTATTTT.

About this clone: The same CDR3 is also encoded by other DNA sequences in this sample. The CDR3 sequence: CSVGQGDNQPQHF. The DNA for the CDR3 is TGCAGCGTTGGACAGGGCGACAATCAGCCCCAGCATTTT. The chain carries TRBV29-1 and TRBJ1-5; the match to TRBD1 covers 7 bases. The trim removed 4 bases at V and 3 bases at J, leaving 3 bases unmatched. CDR1 is SQVTM and CDR2 is ANQGSEA in the germline V gene. The CDR3 has 13 amino acids.

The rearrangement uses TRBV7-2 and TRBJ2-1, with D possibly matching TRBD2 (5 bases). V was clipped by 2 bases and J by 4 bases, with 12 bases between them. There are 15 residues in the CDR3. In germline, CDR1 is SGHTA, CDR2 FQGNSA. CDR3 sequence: CASSLFAGQYNEQFF. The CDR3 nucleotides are TGTGCCAGCAGCTTATTCGCGGGCCAATACAATGAGCAGTTCTTC.

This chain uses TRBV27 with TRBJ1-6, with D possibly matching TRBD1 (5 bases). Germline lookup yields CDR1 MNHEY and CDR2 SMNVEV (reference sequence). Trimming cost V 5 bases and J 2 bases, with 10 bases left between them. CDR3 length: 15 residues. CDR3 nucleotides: TGTGCCAGCAGTAAGCTGGGGCCCTATAATTCACCCCTCCACTTT. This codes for CASSKLGPYNSPLHF.

The CDR3 nucleotides read TGTGCCAGCAGCTCGGGACTAGCGGGGGGGTACCAAGAGACCCAGTACTTC. This encodes CASSSGLAGGYQETQYF. The genes are TRBV11-2 and TRBJ2-5, with TRBD2 matching over 16 bases. J lost 0 bases, V lost 4 bases, and 2 bases had no gene match. This CDR3 comprises 17 residues. Germline CDR1 is SGHAT and CDR2 is FQNNGV.

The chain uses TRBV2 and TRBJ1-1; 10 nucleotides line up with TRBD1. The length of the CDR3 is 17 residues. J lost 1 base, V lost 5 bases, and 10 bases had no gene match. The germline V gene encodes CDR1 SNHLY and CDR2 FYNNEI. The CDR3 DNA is TGTGCCAGCAGTTCTAGGGGACAGGGGACAAGGAACACTGAAGCTTTCTTT. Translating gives CASSSRGQGTRNTEAFF.

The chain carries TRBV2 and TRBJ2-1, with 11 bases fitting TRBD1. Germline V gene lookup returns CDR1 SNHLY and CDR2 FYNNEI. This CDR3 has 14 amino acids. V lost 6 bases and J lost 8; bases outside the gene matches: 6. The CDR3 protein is CASRADRGPYEQFF. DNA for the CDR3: TGTGCCAGCAGGGCGGACAGGGGGCCTTATGAGCAGTTCTTC.

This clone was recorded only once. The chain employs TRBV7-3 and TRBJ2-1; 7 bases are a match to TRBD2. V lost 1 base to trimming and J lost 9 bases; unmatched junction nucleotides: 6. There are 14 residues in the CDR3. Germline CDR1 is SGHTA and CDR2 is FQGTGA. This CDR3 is CASSLNAGAFEQFF. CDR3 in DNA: TGTGCCAGCAGCTTAAACGCGGGAGCGTTTGAGCAGTTCTTC.

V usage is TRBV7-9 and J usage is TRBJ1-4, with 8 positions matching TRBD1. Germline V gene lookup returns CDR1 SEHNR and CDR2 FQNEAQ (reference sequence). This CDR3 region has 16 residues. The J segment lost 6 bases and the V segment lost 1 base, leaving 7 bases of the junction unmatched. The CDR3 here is CASSLGTGGSDEKLFF. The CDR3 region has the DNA TGTGCCAGCAGCTTAGGCACAGGGGGATCGGATGAAAAACTGTTTTTT.

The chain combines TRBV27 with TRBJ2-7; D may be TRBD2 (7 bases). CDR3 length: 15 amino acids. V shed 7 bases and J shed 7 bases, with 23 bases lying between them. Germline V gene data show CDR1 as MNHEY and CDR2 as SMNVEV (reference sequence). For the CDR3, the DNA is TGTGCCAGCACCTCCCCCCGGACAGAGGGGGGGGAGCAGTACTTC. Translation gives CASTSPRTEGGEQYF.

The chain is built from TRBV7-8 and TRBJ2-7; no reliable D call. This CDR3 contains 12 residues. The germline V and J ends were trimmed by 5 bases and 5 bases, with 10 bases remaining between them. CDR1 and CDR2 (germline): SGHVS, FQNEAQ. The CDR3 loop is CASSDVADEQYF. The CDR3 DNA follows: TGTGCCAGCAGCGATGTGGCAGACGAGCAGTACTTC.

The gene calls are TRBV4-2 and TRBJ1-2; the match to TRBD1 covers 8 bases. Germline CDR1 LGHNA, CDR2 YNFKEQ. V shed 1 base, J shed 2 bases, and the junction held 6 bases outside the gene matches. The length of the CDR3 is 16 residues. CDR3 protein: CASSQGQGPKNYGYTF. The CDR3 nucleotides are TGTGCCAGCAGCCAAGGACAGGGGCCCAAAAACTATGGCTACACCTTC.

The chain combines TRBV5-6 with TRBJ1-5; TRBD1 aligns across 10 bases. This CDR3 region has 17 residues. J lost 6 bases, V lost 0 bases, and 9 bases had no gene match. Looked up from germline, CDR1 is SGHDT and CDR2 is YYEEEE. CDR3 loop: CASSLGTGGYVSQPQHF. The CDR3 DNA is TGTGCCAGCAGCTTGGGGACAGGGGGTTATGTCAGTCAGCCCCAGCATTTT.

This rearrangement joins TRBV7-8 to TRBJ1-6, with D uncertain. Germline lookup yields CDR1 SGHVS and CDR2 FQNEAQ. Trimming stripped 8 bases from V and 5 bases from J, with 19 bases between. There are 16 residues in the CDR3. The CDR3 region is CASLIDTPGNNSPLHF. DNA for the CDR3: TGTGCCAGCCTCATAGACACCCCAGGAAATAATTCACCCCTCCACTTT.

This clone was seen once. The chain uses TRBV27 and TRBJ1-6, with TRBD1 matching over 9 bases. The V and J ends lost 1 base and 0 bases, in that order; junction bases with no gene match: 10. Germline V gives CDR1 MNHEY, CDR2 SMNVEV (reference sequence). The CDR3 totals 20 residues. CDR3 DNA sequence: TGTGCCAGCAGTTTATGGCCCCCGGGACAGGGTGCCTCCTATAATTCACCCCTCCACTTT. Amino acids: CASSLWPPGQGASYNSPLHF.

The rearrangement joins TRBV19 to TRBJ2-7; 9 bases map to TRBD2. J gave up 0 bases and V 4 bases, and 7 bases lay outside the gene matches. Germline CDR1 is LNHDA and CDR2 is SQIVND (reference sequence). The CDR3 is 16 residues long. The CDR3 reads CASSSLASGASYEQYF. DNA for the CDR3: TGTGCCAGTAGTAGTTTGGCTAGCGGGGCCTCCTACGAGCAGTACTTC.

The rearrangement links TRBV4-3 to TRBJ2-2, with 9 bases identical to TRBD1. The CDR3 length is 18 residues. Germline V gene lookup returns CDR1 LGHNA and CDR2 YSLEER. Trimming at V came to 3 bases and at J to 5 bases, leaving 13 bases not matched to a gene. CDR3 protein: CASSQEFTGQGYTGELFF. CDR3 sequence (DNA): TGCGCCAGCAGCCAGGAATTCACGGGACAGGGTTATACCGGGGAGCTGTTTTTT.

The CDR3 DNA reads as TGTGCCAGCAAGATGAGCGGGAGGGATGACTACGAGCAGTACTTC. Its translation is CASKMSGRDDYEQYF. This chain joins TRBV2 and TRBJ2-7, with 10 nucleotides matching TRBD2. The CDR3 length is 15 residues. Germline-derived CDR1 and CDR2 are SNHLY and FYNNEI. The V segment lost 7 bases and the J segment 3 bases; nucleotides outside the gene matches: 9.

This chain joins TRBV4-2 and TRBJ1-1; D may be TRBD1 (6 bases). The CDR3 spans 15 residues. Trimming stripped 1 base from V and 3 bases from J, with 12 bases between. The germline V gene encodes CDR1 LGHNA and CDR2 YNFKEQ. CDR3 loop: CASSQGRGGDTEAFF. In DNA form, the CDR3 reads TGTGCCAGCAGCCAAGGCAGGGGTGGCGACACTGAAGCTTTCTTT.

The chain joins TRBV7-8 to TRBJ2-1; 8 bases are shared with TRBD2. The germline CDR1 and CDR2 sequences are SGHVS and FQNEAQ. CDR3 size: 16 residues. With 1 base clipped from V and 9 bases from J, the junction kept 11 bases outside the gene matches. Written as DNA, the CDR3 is TGTGCCAGCAGCTTAGTCCGGACTAGCCCTTTAGGTGAGCAGTTCTTC. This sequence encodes CASSLVRTSPLGEQFF.

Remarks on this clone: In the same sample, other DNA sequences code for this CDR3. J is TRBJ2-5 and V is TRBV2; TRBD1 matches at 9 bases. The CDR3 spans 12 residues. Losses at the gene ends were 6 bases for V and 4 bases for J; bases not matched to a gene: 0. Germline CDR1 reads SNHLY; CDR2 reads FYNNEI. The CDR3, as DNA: TGTGCCAGCAGGGACAGGGGAGAGACCCAGTACTTC. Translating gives CASRDRGETQYF.

The CDR3 sequence: CASSPVTGVGNSPLHF. The CDR3 region has the DNA TGTGCCAGCAGTCCCGTGACAGGAGTGGGTAATTCACCCCTCCACTTT. V is TRBV27 and J is TRBJ1-6; maybe TRBD1 (6 bases). V lost 5 bases to trimming and J lost 6 bases, with 17 bases between them. Per the germline V gene, CDR1 is MNHEY and CDR2 is SMNVEV (reference sequence). The CDR3 has 16 residues.

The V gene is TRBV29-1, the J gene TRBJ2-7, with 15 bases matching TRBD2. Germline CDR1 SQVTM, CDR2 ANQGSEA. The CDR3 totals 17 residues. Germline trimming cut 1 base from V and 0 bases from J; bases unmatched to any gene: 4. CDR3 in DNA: TGCAGCGTTGAAGCCGGACTAGCGGGAGGGAGCTCCTACGAGCAGTACTTC. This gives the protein CSVEAGLAGGSSYEQYF.

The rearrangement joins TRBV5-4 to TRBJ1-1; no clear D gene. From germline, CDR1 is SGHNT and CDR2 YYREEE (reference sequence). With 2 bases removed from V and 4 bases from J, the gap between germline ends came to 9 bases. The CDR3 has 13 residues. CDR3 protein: CASSFPGGTEAFF. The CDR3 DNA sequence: TGTGCCAGCAGCTTCCCAGGAGGCACTGAAGCTTTCTTT.